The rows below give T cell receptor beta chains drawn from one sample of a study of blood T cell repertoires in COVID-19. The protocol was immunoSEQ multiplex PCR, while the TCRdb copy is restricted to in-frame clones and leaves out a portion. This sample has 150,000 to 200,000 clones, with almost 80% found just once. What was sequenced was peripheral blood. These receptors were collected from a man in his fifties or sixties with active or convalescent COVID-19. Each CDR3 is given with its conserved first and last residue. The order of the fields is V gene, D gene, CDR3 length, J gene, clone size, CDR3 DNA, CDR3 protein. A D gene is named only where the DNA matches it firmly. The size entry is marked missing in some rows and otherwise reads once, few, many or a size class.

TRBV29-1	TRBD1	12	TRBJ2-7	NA	TGCAGCGTGAGGGACAGTTCCTACGAGCAGTACTTC	CSVRDSSYEQYF
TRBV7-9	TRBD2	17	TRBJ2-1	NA	TGTGCCAGCAGCCACGCCGCGGGACTAGCGGGACAGCATGAGCAGTTCTTC	CASSHAAGLAGQHEQFF
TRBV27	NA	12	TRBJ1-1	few	TGTGCCAGCAGTTTACAGGGGCATGAAGCTTTCTTT	CASSLQGHEAFF
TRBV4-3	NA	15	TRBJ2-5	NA	TGCGCCAGCAGCCAAACCTGGACAAACCAAGAGACCCAGTACTTC	CASSQTWTNQETQYF
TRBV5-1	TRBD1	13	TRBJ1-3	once	TGCGCCAGCAGCGGACAGGGTGGAAACACCATATATTTT	CASSGQGGNTIYF
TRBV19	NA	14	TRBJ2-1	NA	TGTGCCAGTAGTAGCGGTAGCTCCTACAATGAGCAGTTCTTC	CASSSGSSYNEQFF
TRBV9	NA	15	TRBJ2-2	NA	TGTGCCAGCAGCCCCGGTGGAGGGGTCACCGGGGAGCTGTTTTTT	CASSPGGGVTGELFF
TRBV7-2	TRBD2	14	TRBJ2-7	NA	TGTGCCAGCAGCATCACTAGCGGGAGGGATGGGCTGTACTTC	CASSITSGRDGLYF
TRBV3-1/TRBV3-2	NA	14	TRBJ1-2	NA	TGTGCCAGCAGCCAAGAAGGGGGGGGCTATGGCTACACCTTC	CASSQEGGGYGYTF
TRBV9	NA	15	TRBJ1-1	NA	TGTGCCAGCAGCCGAGTCCCTGGTTTGCACACTGAAGCTTTCTTT	CASSRVPGLHTEAFF
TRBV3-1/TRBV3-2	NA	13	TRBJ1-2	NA	TGTGCCAGCAGCCTACTGATTAACTATGGCTACACCTTC	CASSLLINYGYTF
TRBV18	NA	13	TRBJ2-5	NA	TGTGCCAGCTCACCCATTCAGGGGGAGACCCAGTACTTC	CASSPIQGETQYF
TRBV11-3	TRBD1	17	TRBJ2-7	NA	TGTGCCAGCAGCTTAAAGACTCCCCGGGGACAGGGGTACGAGCAGTACTTC	CASSLKTPRGQGYEQYF
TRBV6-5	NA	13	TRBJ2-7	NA	TGTGCCACCAGGGTTGAGCGGAGCTACGAGCAGTACTTC	CATRVERSYEQYF
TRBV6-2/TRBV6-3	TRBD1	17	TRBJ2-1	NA	TGTGCCAGCAGTTCAGCCGGGACAGCCTCTTACTACAATGAGCAGTTCTTC	CASSSAGTASYYNEQFF
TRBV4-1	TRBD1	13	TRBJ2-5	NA	TGCGCCAGCAGCCTACAGGGGTGGGAGACCCAGTACTTC	CASSLQGWETQYF
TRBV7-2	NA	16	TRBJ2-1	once	TGTGCCAGCAGCTTAGAGAGTGGCGGCCCTTACAATGAGCAGTTCTTC	CASSLESGGPYNEQFF
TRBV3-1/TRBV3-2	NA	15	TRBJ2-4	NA	TGTGCCAGCAGCCAAGATTGGACAGCCCAAAACATTCAGTACTTC	CASSQDWTAQNIQYF
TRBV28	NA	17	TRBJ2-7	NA	TGTGCCAGCAGCCTCCATGCCTCGGGACACCCCTCCTACGAGCAGTACTTC	CASSLHASGHPSYEQYF
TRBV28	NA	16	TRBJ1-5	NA	TGTGCCAGCAGTTTACCGGGAGGGGTGAGCGTACAGCCCCAGCATTTT	CASSLPGGVSVQPQHF
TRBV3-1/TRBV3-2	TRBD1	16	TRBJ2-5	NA	TGTGCCAGCAGCCTGTTTGGGGACAGCATTTCAGAGACCCAGTACTTC	CASSLFGDSISETQYF
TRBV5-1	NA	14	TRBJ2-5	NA	TGCGCCAGCAGCTTGGAAACGGGAAAAGAGACCCAGTACTTC	CASSLETGKETQYF